This T cell receptor (beta chain) was captured in a study of T cells in Graves' hyperthyroidism and ophthalmopathy. TCR beta CDR3 region amplification was performed from RNA transcripts. In the first-round RT-PCR of the TCR CDR3, the HTBI primer set was used. MiXCR, run by TCRdb on the multiplex PCR reads, gives a single entry per CDR3 protein. The repertoire holds hundreds of thousands of distinct CDR3 sequences, over 40% seen once, with about 7% in the top ten. Orbital computed tomography, thyroid ultrasound, serum thyroxine and TRAb, and clinical symptoms together informed the diagnoses. Between the trimmed V and J ends, which lost 7 bases and 2 bases, there was a span of 11 bases. The CDR3 covers 13 residues. The germline V gene has CDR1 SNHLY and CDR2 FYNNEI.

The chain uses TRBV2 and TRBJ1-2; D uncertain. The origin of this receptor is an adult man with Graves' disease, either hyperthyroidism or ophthalmopathy (not recorded which). Sample: peripheral blood or thyroid tissue (not recorded which). CDR3 nucleotide sequence: TGTGCCAGCACCCCATTTGGCAACTATGGCTACACCTTC. It yields the protein CASTPFGNYGYTF.